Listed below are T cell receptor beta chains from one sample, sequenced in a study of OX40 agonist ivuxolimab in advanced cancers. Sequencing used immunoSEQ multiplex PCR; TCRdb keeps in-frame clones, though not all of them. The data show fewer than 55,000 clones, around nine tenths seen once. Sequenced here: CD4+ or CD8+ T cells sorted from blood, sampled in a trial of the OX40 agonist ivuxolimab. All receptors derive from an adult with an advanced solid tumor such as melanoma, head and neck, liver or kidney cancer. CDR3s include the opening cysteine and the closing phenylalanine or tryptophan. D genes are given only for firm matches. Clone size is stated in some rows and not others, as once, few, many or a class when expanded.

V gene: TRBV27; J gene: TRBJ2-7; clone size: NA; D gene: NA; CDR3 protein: CASFPSGDSYEQYF; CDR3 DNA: TGTGCCAGCTTCCCCAGCGGCGACTCCTACGAGCAGTACTTC
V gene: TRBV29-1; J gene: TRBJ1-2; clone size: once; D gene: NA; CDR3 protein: CSVDTGNYGYTF; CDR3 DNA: TGCAGCGTTGACACCGGGAACTATGGCTACACCTTC
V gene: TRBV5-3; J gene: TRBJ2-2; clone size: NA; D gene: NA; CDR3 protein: CASSFERLAGELFF; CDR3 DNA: TGTGCCAGCAGCTTCGAGAGACTGGCCGGGGAGCTGTTTTTT
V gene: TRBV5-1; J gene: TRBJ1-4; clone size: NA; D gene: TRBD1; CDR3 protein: CASSNGQGGATNEKLFF; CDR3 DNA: TGCGCCAGCAGCAACGGACAGGGGGGAGCAACTAATGAAAAACTGTTTTTT
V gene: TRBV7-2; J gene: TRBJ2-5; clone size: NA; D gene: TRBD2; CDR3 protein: CASSLVGLADLQETQYF; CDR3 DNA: TGTGCCAGCAGCTTAGTGGGACTAGCGGACCTACAAGAGACCCAGTACTTC
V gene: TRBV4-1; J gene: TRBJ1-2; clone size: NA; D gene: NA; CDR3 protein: CASSQDPKGYGYTF; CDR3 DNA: TGCGCCAGCAGCCAAGATCCCAAGGGCTATGGCTACACCTTC
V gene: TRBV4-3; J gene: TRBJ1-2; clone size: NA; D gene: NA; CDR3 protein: CASSQERRGNYGYTF; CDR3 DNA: TGCGCCAGCAGCCAAGAGAGGAGGGGAAACTATGGCTACACCTTC
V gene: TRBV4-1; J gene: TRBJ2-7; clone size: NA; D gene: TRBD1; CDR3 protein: CASSPGTGGTYEQYF; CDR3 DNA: TGCGCCAGCAGCCCAGGGACAGGGGGTACCTACGAGCAGTACTTC
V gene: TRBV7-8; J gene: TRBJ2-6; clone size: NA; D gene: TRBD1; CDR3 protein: CASSLGGTGGGSSAGANVLTF; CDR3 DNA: TGTGCCAGCAGCTTAGGCGGGACAGGTGGGGGAAGTAGTGCTGGGGCCAACGTCCTGACTTTC
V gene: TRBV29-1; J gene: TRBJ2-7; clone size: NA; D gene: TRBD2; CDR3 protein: CSATGGADYEQYF; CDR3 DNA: TGCAGCGCTACGGGGGGGGCGGACTACGAGCAGTACTTC
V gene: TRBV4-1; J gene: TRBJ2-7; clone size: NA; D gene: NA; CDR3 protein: CASSHLDNFLYEQYF; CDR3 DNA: TGCGCCAGCAGCCACCTCGACAATTTCCTCTACGAGCAGTACTTC
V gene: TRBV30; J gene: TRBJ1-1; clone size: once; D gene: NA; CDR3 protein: CAWSVGVDTEAFF; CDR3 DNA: TGTGCCTGGAGTGTGGGGGTAGACACTGAAGCTTTCTTT
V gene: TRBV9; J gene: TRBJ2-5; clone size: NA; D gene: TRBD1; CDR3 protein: CASSAGTASGETQYF; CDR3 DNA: TGTGCCAGCAGCGCCGGGACAGCCTCGGGGGAGACCCAGTACTTC
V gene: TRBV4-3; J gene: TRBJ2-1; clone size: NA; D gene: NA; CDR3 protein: CASRSSRTANEQFF; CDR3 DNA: TGCGCCAGCAGATCGAGTAGAACTGCAAATGAGCAGTTCTTC
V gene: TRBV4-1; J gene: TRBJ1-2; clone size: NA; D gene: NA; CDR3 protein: CASSPTGLNYGYTF; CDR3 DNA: TGCGCCAGCAGCCCTACGGGACTGAACTATGGCTACACCTTC
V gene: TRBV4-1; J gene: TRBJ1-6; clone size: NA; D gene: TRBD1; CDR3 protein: CASSQPDRDNSPLHF; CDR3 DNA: TGCGCCAGCAGCCAACCCGACAGGGATAATTCACCCCTCCACTTT
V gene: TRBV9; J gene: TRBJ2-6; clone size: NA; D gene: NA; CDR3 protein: CASSVQREHTGANVLTF; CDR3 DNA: TGTGCCAGCAGCGTCCAAAGGGAGCACACCGGGGCCAACGTCCTGACTTTC
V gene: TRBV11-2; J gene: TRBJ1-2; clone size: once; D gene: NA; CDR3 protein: CASSLGPSGSGYGYTF; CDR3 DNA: TGTGCCAGCAGCTTAGGACCGTCAGGGTCTGGCTATGGCTACACCTTC
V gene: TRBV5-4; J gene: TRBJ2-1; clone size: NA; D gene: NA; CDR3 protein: CASSLAQGTVSYNEQFF; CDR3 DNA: TGTGCCAGCAGCTTGGCACAGGGCACGGTTTCCTACAATGAGCAGTTCTTC
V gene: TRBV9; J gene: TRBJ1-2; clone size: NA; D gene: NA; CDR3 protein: CASTRLWDGNYGYTF; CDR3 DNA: TGTGCCAGCACTCGTTTGTGGGACGGTAACTATGGCTACACCTTC
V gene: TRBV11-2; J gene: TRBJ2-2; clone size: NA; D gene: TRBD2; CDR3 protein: CASSFRLAGGPNGELFF; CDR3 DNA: TGTGCCAGCAGCTTTCGTCTAGCGGGGGGGCCCAACGGGGAGCTGTTTTTT
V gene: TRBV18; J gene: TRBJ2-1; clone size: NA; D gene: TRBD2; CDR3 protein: CASSDEDGGAGDEQFF; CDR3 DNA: TGTGCCAGCTCAGATGAGGACGGGGGGGCCGGAGATGAGCAGTTCTTC
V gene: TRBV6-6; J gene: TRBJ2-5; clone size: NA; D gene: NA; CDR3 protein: CASSLPGGSETQYF; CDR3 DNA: TGTGCCAGCAGTCTCCCTGGGGGGTCAGAGACCCAGTACTTC
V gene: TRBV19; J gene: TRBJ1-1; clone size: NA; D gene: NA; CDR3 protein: CASSNRGNTEAFF; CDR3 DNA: TGTGCCAGTAGTAACCGGGGGAACACTGAAGCTTTCTTT
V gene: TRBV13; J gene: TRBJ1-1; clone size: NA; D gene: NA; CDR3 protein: CASSLSRDTEAFF; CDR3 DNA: TGTGCCAGCAGCTTATCCAGGGACACTGAAGCTTTCTTT
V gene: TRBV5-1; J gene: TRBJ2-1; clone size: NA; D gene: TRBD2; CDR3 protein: CASSWTSGGFYNEQFF; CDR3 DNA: TGCGCCAGCAGCTGGACTAGCGGGGGGTTCTACAATGAGCAGTTCTTC
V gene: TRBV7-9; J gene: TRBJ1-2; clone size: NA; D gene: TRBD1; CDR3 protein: CASSPRDRGENYGYTF; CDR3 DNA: TGTGCCAGCAGCCCGAGGGACAGGGGGGAGAACTATGGCTACACCTTC
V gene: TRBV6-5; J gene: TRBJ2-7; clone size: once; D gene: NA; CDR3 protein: CASSSSTSSSEQYF; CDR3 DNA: TGTGCCAGCAGTTCCTCGACTTCATCCTCCGAGCAGTACTTC
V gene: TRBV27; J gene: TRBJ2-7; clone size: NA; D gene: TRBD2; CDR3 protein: CASSLLRAGLAGGIYEQYF; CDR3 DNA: TGTGCCAGCAGTTTATTGAGGGCCGGACTAGCGGGGGGGATTTACGAGCAGTACTTC
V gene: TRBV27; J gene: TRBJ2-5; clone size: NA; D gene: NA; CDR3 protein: CASKQLYQETQYF; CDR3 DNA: TGTGCCAGCAAACAATTGTACCAAGAGACCCAGTACTTC
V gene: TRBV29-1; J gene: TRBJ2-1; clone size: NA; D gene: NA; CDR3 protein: CSVDGLASVSYNEQFF; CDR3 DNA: TGCAGCGTTGATGGGTTAGCGTCCGTCTCCTACAATGAGCAGTTCTTC
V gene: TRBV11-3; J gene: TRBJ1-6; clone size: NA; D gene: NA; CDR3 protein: CASSSSTDSPLHF; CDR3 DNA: TGTGCCAGCAGTTCTAGCACCGATTCACCCCTCCACTTT
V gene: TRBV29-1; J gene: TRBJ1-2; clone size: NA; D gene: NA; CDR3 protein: CSVGGWTDRNYGYTF; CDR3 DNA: TGCAGCGTCGGCGGATGGACAGATCGTAACTATGGCTACACCTTC
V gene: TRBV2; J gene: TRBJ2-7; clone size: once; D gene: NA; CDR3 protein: CASSEGLSSYEQYF; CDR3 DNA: TGTGCCAGCAGTGAAGGGCTTAGCTCCTACGAGCAGTACTTC
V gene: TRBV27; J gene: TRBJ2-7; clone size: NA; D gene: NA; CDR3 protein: CASRPDQGLYEQYF; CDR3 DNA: TGTGCCAGCAGGCCTGATCAGGGCCTCTACGAGCAGTACTTC
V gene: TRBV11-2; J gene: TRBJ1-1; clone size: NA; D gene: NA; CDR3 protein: CASSLDRWGGNTEAFF; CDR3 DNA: TGTGCCAGCAGCTTAGATCGCTGGGGCGGGAACACTGAAGCTTTCTTT
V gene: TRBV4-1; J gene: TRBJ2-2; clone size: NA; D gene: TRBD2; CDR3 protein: CASSQTPGGNTGELFF; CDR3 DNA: TGCGCCAGCAGCCAAACCCCGGGGGGGAACACCGGGGAGCTGTTTTTT
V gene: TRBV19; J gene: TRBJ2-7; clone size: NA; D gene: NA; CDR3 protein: CATSELPGQGKTYEQYF; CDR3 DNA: TGTGCCACCTCGGAATTACCAGGGCAGGGTAAAACCTACGAGCAGTACTTC
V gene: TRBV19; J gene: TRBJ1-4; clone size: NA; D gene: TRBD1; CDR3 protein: CASQTGATNEKLFF; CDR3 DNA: TGTGCCAGCCAGACAGGGGCCACCAATGAAAAACTGTTTTTT
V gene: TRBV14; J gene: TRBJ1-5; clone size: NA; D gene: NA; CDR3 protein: CASSQGAYQPQHF; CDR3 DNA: TGTGCCAGCAGCCAAGGGGCGTATCAGCCCCAGCATTTT
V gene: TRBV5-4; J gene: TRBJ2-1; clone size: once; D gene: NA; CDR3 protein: CASSFPGEQFF; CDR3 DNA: TGTGCCAGCAGCTTTCCGGGGGAGCAGTTCTTC
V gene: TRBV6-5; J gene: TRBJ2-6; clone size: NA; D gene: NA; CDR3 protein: CASSYEGGANVLTF; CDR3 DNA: TGTGCCAGCAGTTACGAGGGTGGGGCCAACGTCCTGACTTTC